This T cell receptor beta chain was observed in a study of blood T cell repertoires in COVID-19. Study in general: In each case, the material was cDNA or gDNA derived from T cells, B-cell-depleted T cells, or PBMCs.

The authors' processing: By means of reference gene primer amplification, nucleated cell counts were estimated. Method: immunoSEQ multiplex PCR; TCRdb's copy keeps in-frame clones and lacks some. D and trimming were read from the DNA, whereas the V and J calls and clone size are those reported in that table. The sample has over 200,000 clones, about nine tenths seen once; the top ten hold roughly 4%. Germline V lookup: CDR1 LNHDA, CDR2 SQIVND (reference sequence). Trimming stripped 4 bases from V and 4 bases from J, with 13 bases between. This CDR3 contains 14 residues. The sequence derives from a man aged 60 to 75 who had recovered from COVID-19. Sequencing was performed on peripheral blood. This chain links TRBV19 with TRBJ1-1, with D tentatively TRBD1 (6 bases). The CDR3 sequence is CASSTRQALTEAFF. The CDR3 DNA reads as TGTGCCAGTAGTACTAGACAGGCCCTCACTGAAGCTTTCTTT. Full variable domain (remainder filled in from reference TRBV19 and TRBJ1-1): DGGITQSPKYLFRKEGQNVTLSCEQNLNHDAMYWYRQDPGQGLRLIYYSQIVNDFQKGDIAEGYSVSREKKESFPLTVTSAQKNPTAFYLCASSTRQALTEAFFGQGTRLTVV.